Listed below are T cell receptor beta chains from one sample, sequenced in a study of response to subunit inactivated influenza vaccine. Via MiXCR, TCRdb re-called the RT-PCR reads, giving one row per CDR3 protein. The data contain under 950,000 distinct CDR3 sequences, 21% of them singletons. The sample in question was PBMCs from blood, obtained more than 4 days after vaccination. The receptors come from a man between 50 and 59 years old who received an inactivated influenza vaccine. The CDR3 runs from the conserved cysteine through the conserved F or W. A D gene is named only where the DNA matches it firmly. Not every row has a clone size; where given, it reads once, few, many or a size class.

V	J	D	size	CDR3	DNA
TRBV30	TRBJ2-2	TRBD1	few	CAWSAHRGLSGELFF	TGTGCCTGGAGCGCTCACAGGGGGCTTTCCGGGGAGCTGTTTTTT
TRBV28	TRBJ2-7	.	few	CASSFVVSLGEQYF	TGTGCCAGCAGTTTCGTAGTCAGTCTTGGAGAGCAGTACTTC
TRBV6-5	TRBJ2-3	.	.	CASSYSGQQDTQYF	TGTGCCAGCAGTTACTCAGGACAGCAAGATACGCAGTATTTT
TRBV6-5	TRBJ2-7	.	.	CASSLSGRVREQYF	TGTGCCAGCAGTTTGTCAGGTCGGGTTCGCGAGCAGTACTTC
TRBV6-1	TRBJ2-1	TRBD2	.	CASSQRGGLGDEQFF	TGTGCCAGCAGTCAGCGGGGGGGCTTAGGGGATGAGCAGTTCTTC
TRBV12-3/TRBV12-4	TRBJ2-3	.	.	CASSRDSLVTDTQYF	TGTGCCAGCAGCCGGGACTCCTTAGTTACAGATACGCAGTATTTT
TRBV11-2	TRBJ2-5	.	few	CASSLVRVGQETQYF	TGTGCCAGCAGCTTAGTTCGGGTTGGTCAGGAGACCCAGTACTTC
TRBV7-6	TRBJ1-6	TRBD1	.	CASSPGAGGSYNSPLHF	TGTGCCAGCAGCCCGGGGGCAGGGGGCTCCTATAATTCACCCCTCCACTTT
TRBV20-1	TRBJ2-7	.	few	CSARESPWTPYEQYF	TGCAGTGCTAGAGAATCTCCTTGGACACCCTACGAGCAGTACTTC
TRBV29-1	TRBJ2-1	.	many	CSVEDLEGWATHEQFF	TGCAGCGTTGAAGATCTTGAAGGGTGGGCTACCCATGAGCAGTTCTTC
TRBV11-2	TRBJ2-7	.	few	CASSSLQRAYSYEQYF	TGTGCCAGCAGCTCTCTACAAAGGGCCTACTCCTACGAGCAGTACTTC
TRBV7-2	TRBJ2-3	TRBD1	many	CASSRGQGRTDTQYF	TGTGCCAGCAGTCGAGGACAGGGACGCACAGATACGCAGTATTTT
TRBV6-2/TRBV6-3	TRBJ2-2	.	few	CASSYSGYSDGELFF	TGTGCCAGCAGTTACTCGGGCTACAGCGACGGGGAGCTGTTTTTT
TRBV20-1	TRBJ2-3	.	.	CSSSSSAPDTQYF	TGCAGTTCGTCAAGTTCGGCTCCAGATACGCAGTATTTT
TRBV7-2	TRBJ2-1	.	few	CASSLSRGLYNEQFF	TGTGCCAGCAGCTTAAGCAGGGGTCTATACAATGAGCAGTTCTTC
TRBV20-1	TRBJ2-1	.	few	CSARPLDISNEQFF	TGCAGTGCTAGACCTCTAGACATTTCCAATGAGCAGTTCTTC
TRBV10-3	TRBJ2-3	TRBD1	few	CAISAGQGYGTDTQYF	TGTGCCATCAGTGCGGGACAGGGGTATGGCACAGATACGCAGTATTTT
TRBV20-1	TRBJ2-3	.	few	CSARGGPRTDTQYF	TGCAGTGCTAGAGGGGGCCCCCGCACAGATACGCAGTATTTT